This TCR beta chain came from a study of cytomegalovirus exposure and HLA in healthy donors. Researchers ran the PCR with 60 Vbeta and 13 Jbeta primers. Per the study methods: The authors later counted 70 million to 80 million unique TCR beta chains, roughly 10 million of them shared. Here immunoSEQ multiplex PCR was the method, and the copy in TCRdb shows in-frame clones only, minus some. V and J calls and clone size follow that table, whereas D and trimming were derived from the DNA. The sample data list some 150,000 clones. With regard to this clone: Antigen unknown. Sequence at one end of the junction differs from germline and may be a read error.

Study-level points and caveats: An ancestry cluster, one associated with Asian ancestry, reportedly showed fewer N-insertions than the approximately 670-donor mean in a later analysis. The authors enumerated 164 TCR beta chains as linked to cytomegalovirus.

The TCR was taken from a woman under 30 in good health and CMV-seronegative. The source material was PBMCs.

The CDR3 DNA reads TGTGCCAGCAGCCTAGACGGGAGACGGAACAATGAGCAGTTCTTC. Encoded protein: CASSLDGRRNNEQFF. V usage is TRBV11-3 and J usage is TRBJ2-1; TRBD2 might be the D (6 bases). Per the germline V gene, CDR1 is SGHNT and CDR2 is YENEEA. The CDR3 is made up of 15 amino acids.